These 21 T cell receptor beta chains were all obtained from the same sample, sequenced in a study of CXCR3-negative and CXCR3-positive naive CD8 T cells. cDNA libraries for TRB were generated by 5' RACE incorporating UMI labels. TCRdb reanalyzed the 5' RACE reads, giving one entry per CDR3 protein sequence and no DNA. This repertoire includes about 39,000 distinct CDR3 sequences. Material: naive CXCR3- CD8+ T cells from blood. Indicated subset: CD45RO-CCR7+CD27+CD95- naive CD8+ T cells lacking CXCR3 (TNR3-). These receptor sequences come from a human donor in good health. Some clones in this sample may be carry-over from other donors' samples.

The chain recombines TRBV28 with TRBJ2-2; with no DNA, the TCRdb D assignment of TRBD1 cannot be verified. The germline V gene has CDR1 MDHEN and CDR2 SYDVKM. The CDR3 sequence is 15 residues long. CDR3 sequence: CTSSLGDRGSGELFF.

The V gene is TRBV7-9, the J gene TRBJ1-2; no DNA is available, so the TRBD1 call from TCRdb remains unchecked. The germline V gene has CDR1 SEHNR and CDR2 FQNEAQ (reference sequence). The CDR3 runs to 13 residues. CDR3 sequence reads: CASSLGEGDGYTF.

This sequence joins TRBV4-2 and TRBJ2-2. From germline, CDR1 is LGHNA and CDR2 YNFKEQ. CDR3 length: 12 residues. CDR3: CASNYGTGELFF.

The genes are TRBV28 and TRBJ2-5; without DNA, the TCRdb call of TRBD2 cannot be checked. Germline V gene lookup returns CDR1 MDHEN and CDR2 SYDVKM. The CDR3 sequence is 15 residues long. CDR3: CASSFPGLAAETQYF.

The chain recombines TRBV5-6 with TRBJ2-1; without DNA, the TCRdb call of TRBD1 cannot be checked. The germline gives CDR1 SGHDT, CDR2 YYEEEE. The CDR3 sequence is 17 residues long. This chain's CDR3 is CASSNRDRGSIYNEQFF.

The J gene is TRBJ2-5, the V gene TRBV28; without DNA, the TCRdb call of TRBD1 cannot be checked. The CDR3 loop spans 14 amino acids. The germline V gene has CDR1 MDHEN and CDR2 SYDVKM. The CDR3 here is CASSFRRAQETQYF. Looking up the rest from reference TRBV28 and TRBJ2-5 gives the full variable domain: DVKVTQSSRYLVKRTGEKVFLECVQDMDHENMFWYRQDPGLGLRLIYFSYDVKMKEKGDIPEGYSVSREKKERFSLILESASTNQTSMYLCASSFRRAQETQYFGPGTRLLVL.

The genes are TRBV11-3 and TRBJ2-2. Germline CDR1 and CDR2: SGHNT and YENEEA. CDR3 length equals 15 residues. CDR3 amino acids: CASSPEAANTGELFF. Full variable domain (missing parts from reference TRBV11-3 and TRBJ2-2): EAGVVQSPRYKIIEKKQPVAFWCNPISGHNTLYWYLQNLGQGPELLIRYENEEAVDDSQLPKDRFSAERLKGVDSTLKIQPAELGDSAVYLCASSPEAANTGELFFGEGSRLTVL.

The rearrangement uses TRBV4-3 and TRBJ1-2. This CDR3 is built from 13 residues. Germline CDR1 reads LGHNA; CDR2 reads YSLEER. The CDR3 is CASSQDTYYGYTF.

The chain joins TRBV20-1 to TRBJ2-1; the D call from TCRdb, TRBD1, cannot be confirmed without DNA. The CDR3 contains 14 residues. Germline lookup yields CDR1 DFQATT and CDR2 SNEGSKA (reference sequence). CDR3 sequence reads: CSSPREGDYNEQFF.

The CDR3 loop reads CASSRGLAGLSETQYF. The chain combines TRBV6-5 with TRBJ2-5; TCRdb's D call of TRBD2 is untestable without DNA. The CDR3 covers 16 residues. Germline CDR1 is MNHEY and CDR2 is SVGAGI.

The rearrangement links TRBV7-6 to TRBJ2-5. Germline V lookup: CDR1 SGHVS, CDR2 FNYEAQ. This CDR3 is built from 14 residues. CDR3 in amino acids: CASSQRGVQETQYF.

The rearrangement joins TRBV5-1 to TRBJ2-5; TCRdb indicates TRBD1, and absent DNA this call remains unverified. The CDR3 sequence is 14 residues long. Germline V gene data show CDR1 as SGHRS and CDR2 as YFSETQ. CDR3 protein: CASSSIQGGETQYF.

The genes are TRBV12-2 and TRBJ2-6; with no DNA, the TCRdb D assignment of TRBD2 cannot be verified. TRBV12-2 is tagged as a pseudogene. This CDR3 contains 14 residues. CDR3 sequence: CASRTERTARILTF.

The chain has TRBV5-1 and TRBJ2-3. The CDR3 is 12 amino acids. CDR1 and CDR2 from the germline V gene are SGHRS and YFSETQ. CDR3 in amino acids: CASSPYTDTQYF.

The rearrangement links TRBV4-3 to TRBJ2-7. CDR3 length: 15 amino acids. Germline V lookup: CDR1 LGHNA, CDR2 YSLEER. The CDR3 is CASSITRAGTYEQYF.

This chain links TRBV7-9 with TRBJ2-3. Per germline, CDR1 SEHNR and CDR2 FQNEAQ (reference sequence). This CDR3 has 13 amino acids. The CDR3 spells CATNQELTDTQYF.

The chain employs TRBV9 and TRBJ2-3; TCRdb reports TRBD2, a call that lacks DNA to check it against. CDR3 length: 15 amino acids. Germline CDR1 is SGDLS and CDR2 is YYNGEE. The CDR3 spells CASSVFGGDTDTQYF.

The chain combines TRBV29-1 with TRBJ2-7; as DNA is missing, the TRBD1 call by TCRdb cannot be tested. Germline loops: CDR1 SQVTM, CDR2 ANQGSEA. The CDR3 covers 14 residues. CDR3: CSAETGTGRAEQYF.

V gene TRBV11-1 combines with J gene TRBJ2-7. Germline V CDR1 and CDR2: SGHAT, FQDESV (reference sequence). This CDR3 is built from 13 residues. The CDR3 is CASSPTPSYEQYF.

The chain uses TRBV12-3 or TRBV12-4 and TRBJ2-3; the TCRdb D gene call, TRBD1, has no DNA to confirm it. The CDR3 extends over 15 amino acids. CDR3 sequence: CASSSKGARIDTQYF.

Here the CDR3 reads CSARDTERDDTDTQYF. V gene TRBV20-1 combines with J gene TRBJ2-3; TCRdb lists TRBD2, though no DNA is available to test this call. Looked up from germline, CDR1 is DFQATT and CDR2 is SNEGSKA (reference sequence). This CDR3 is 16 amino acids long.